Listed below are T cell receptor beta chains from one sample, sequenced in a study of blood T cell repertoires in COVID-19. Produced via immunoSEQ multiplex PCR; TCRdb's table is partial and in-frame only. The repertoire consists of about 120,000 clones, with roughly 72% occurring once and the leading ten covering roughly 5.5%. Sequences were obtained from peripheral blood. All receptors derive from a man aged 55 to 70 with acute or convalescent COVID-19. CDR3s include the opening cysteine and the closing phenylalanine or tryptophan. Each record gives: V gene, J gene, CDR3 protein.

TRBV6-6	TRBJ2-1	CASSPGGSYNEQFF
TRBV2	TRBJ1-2	CASSDQRTGDGYTF
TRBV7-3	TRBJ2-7	CASSLSAASSYEQYF
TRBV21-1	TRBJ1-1	CASSKNGRDENTEAFF
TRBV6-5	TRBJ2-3	CASFRGVSTDTQYF
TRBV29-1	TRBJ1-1	CSEDGTGAFF
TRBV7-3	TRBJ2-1	CASSLTSGGSSYNEQFF
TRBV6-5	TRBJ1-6	CASSFFTGGSNSPLHF
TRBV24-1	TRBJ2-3	CATSGSSGSHTQYF
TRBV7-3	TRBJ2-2	CASRPTSAENTGELFF
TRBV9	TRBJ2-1	CASSVRTSGAGYNEQFF